The entry that follows covers one T cell receptor beta chain sequence. Sequencing was performed with immunoSEQ multiplex PCR; in TCRdb, only in-frame clones are kept and a portion is missing. The sample records around 35,000 clones, 85% to 95% being singletons. Germline CDR1 and CDR2: DFQATT and SNEGSKA (reference sequence). The CDR3 is made up of 11 amino acids. The V and J ends lost 3 bases and 9 bases respectively, with 8 bases between them. The data are from a study of blood T cell repertoires in COVID-19. Study-level information: Acute-phase and convalescent COVID-19 samples originated in the United States, Italy and Spain. Sample material is recorded as cDNA or gDNA derived from T cells, B-cell-depleted T cells, or PBMCs.

The receptor comes from a human donor in a cohort sampled during active COVID-19. The V gene is TRBV20-1, the J gene TRBJ2-2; unclear D gene. The specimen sequenced was peripheral blood. CDR3 in amino acids: CSASDNRELFF. The CDR3 DNA sequence: TGCAGTGCTAGCGACAACCGGGAGCTGTTTTTT.